This T cell receptor beta chain was found in a study of early T cells in non-severe SARS-CoV-2 infection. Molecules of cDNA were individually given unique molecular identifiers that were attached to them. One entry per CDR3 protein, called by TCRdb with MiXCR from the 5' RACE reads. The table has about 70,000 distinct CDR3 sequences, 9% to 10% seen once. At least ten counts were recorded for this clonotype. Trimming stripped 0 bases from V and 0 bases from J, with 8 bases between. The CDR3 is 15 amino acids. Germline V lookup: CDR1 SGDLS, CDR2 YYNGEE. The chain carries TRBV9 and TRBJ2-3; the D gene could be TRBD1 or TRBD2 (6 bases each). The specimen comprised whole blood, sampled at baseline. The receptor was isolated from an adult who was a healthcare worker with PCR-confirmed SARS-CoV-2 infection or an uninfected control (not recorded which). The CDR3 sequence is CASSVEGGSTDTQYF. CDR3 in DNA: TGTGCCAGCAGCGTAGAAGGGGGGAGCACAGATACGCAGTATTTT.